A selection of T cell receptor beta chains follows, all from one sample in a study of tumour-infiltrating T cells in Burkitt lymphoma. Profiled with immunoSEQ multiplex PCR; TCRdb holds only in-frame clones, not every one. The top ten hold 18% of the sample, which has 2,000 to 3,000 clones, around 90% seen once. Sequenced input: tumor tissue. The receptors stem from a human donor with diffuse large B-cell lymphoma. CDR3s include the opening cysteine and the closing phenylalanine or tryptophan. Each record gives: V gene, D gene, J gene, clone size, CDR3 protein, CDR3 DNA. D genes are given only for firm matches. The size of a clone is reported for some rows only, either as once, few or many, or as a class for expanded clones.

v_gene: TRBV9; d_gene: TRBD1; j_gene: TRBJ1-5; abundance: once; CDR3aa: CASSRGQGIQPQHF; CDR3nt: TGTGCCAGCAGCCGGGGACAGGGGATTCAGCCCCAGCATTTT
v_gene: TRBV1; d_gene: -; j_gene: TRBJ2-1; abundance: few; CDR3aa: CTSSPGTYNEQFF; CDR3nt: TGCACCAGCAGCCCCGGGACTTACAATGAGCAGTTCTTC
v_gene: TRBV19; d_gene: TRBD1; j_gene: TRBJ2-2; abundance: -; CDR3aa: CASSIRTGFSGELFF; CDR3nt: TGTGCCAGTAGTATTAGGACAGGGTTTTCCGGGGAGCTGTTTTTT
v_gene: TRBV28; d_gene: -; j_gene: TRBJ2-4; abundance: -; CDR3aa: CASSFDPEPKNIQYF; CDR3nt: TGTGCCAGCAGTTTCGATCCGGAGCCCAAAAACATTCAGTACTTC
v_gene: TRBV18; d_gene: TRBD2; j_gene: TRBJ2-2; abundance: -; CDR3aa: CASSPRLAGVTGELFF; CDR3nt: TGTGCCAGCTCACCGAGACTAGCGGGAGTTACCGGGGAGCTGTTTTTT
v_gene: TRBV11-2; d_gene: -; j_gene: TRBJ2-2; abundance: -; CDR3aa: CASRRTANTGELFF; CDR3nt: TGTGCCAGCAGGAGAACGGCGAACACCGGGGAGCTGTTTTTT
v_gene: TRBV9; d_gene: -; j_gene: TRBJ1-1; abundance: -; CDR3aa: CASSVGGKGGTEAFF; CDR3nt: TGTGCCAGCAGCGTAGGAGGAAAGGGGGGCACTGAAGCTTTCTTT
v_gene: TRBV7-2; d_gene: TRBD1; j_gene: TRBJ1-5; abundance: -; CDR3aa: CASSPTGNNQPQHF; CDR3nt: TGTGCCAGCAGCCCGACAGGGAACAATCAGCCCCAGCATTTT
v_gene: TRBV13; d_gene: -; j_gene: TRBJ1-4; abundance: -; CDR3aa: CASSSRGGSNEKLFF; CDR3nt: TGTGCCAGCAGCTCCCGAGGAGGTTCTAATGAAAAACTGTTTTTT
v_gene: TRBV6-6; d_gene: -; j_gene: TRBJ2-4; abundance: -; CDR3aa: CASSSVDIQYF; CDR3nt: TGTGCCAGCAGTTCCGTGGACATTCAGTACTTC
v_gene: TRBV6-5; d_gene: -; j_gene: TRBJ1-2; abundance: -; CDR3aa: CASSRAGYGYTF; CDR3nt: TGTGCCAGCAGTCGGGCCGGCTATGGCTACACCTTC
v_gene: TRBV19; d_gene: TRBD2; j_gene: TRBJ2-3; abundance: -; CDR3aa: CATRTSGSTDTQYF; CDR3nt: TGTGCCACCCGGACTAGCGGGAGTACAGATACGCAGTATTTT
v_gene: TRBV9; d_gene: -; j_gene: TRBJ2-3; abundance: once; CDR3aa: CASSVGVDSSDTQYF; CDR3nt: TGTGCCAGCAGCGTAGGGGTCGACAGCTCAGATACGCAGTATTTT
v_gene: TRBV5-1; d_gene: -; j_gene: TRBJ2-3; abundance: -; CDR3aa: CASSLEAGRTDTQYF; CDR3nt: TGCGCCAGCAGCTTGGAGGCGGGAAGGACAGATACGCAGTATTTT
v_gene: TRBV19; d_gene: TRBD1; j_gene: TRBJ1-5; abundance: few; CDR3aa: CASSYTGEGGQPQHF; CDR3nt: TGTGCCAGTAGTTACACAGGGGAAGGAGGACAGCCCCAGCATTTT
v_gene: TRBV7-6; d_gene: TRBD1; j_gene: TRBJ2-7; abundance: -; CDR3aa: CASSGTSGTGDREQYF; CDR3nt: TGTGCCAGCAGCGGAACCTCCGGGACAGGGGATCGGGAGCAGTACTTC
v_gene: TRBV6-4; d_gene: -; j_gene: TRBJ2-2; abundance: -; CDR3aa: CASSERGPKDTGELFF; CDR3nt: TGTGCCAGCAGTGAAAGGGGCCCAAAGGACACCGGGGAGCTGTTTTTT
v_gene: TRBV7-7; d_gene: -; j_gene: TRBJ2-5; abundance: -; CDR3aa: CASSSTERETQYF; CDR3nt: TGTGCCAGCAGCTCAACCGAGAGAGAGACCCAGTACTTC
v_gene: TRBV9; d_gene: -; j_gene: TRBJ2-2; abundance: -; CDR3aa: CASSVVHGHGELFF; CDR3nt: TGTGCCAGCAGCGTAGTCCACGGCCACGGGGAGCTGTTTTTT
v_gene: TRBV7-9; d_gene: -; j_gene: TRBJ2-7; abundance: -; CDR3aa: CASSPQSYEQYF; CDR3nt: TGTGCCAGCAGCCCTCAGAGCTACGAGCAGTACTTC
v_gene: TRBV4-3; d_gene: -; j_gene: TRBJ2-7; abundance: -; CDR3aa: CASSQDVGGLYEQYF; CDR3nt: TGCGCCAGCAGCCAAGATGTAGGGGGGCTCTACGAGCAGTACTTC
v_gene: TRBV5-1; d_gene: -; j_gene: TRBJ1-4; abundance: -; CDR3aa: CASRKTGSSNEKLFF; CDR3nt: TGCGCCAGCAGAAAAACCGGTAGTTCTAATGAAAAACTGTTTTTT
v_gene: TRBV5-6; d_gene: -; j_gene: TRBJ2-5; abundance: -; CDR3aa: CASSLLTRREQYF; CDR3nt: TGTGCCAGCAGCTTGTTGACCCGCCGAGAGCAGTACTTC
v_gene: TRBV5-6; d_gene: -; j_gene: TRBJ1-3; abundance: -; CDR3aa: CASSLLGTGNTIYF; CDR3nt: TGTGCCAGCAGCTTGTTGGGTACAGGAAACACCATATATTTT
v_gene: TRBV18; d_gene: -; j_gene: TRBJ2-7; abundance: -; CDR3aa: CASSQGRAYEQYF; CDR3nt: TGTGCCAGCTCACAGGGGAGAGCCTACGAGCAGTACTTC
v_gene: TRBV9; d_gene: -; j_gene: TRBJ2-7; abundance: -; CDR3aa: CASSTKAGTDYEQYF; CDR3nt: TGTGCCAGCAGCACCAAGGCGGGGACAGACTACGAGCAGTACTTC
v_gene: TRBV16; d_gene: -; j_gene: TRBJ2-7; abundance: -; CDR3aa: CASSPMSGNYEQYF; CDR3nt: TGTGCCAGCAGCCCCATGAGCGGAAACTACGAGCAGTACTTC
v_gene: TRBV5-8; d_gene: -; j_gene: TRBJ2-2; abundance: -; CDR3aa: CASSLGTAGTGELFF; CDR3nt: TGTGCCAGCAGCTTGGGGACCGCGGGCACCGGGGAGCTGTTTTTT
v_gene: TRBV11-2; d_gene: TRBD2; j_gene: TRBJ2-1; abundance: once; CDR3aa: CASSPPGTSGSLRQFF; CDR3nt: TGTGCCAGCAGCCCCCCCGGGACTAGCGGGAGTCTAAGGCAGTTCTTC
v_gene: TRBV4-1; d_gene: -; j_gene: TRBJ1-2; abundance: -; CDR3aa: CASSQSDYGYTF; CDR3nt: TGCGCCAGCAGCCAGTCAGACTATGGCTACACCTTC
v_gene: TRBV28; d_gene: TRBD1; j_gene: TRBJ2-7; abundance: -; CDR3aa: CASRYQGDNEQYF; CDR3nt: TGTGCCAGCAGGTACCAGGGGGACAACGAGCAGTACTTC
v_gene: TRBV5-6; d_gene: -; j_gene: TRBJ2-7; abundance: -; CDR3aa: CASSTLAGDEQYF; CDR3nt: TGTGCCAGCAGCACACTTGCTGGGGACGAGCAGTACTTC
v_gene: TRBV19; d_gene: TRBD1; j_gene: TRBJ1-1; abundance: once; CDR3aa: CASRRQGSTEAFF; CDR3nt: TGTGCCAGTAGAAGACAGGGATCTACTGAAGCTTTCTTT
v_gene: TRBV18; d_gene: -; j_gene: TRBJ1-1; abundance: -; CDR3aa: CASSPDLQPNTEAFF; CDR3nt: TGTGCCAGCTCACCAGATCTACAGCCGAACACTGAAGCTTTCTTT
v_gene: TRBV29-1; d_gene: -; j_gene: TRBJ2-7; abundance: -; CDR3aa: CSVLTGYEQYF; CDR3nt: TGCAGCGTTCTGACAGGCTACGAGCAGTACTTC
v_gene: TRBV6-6; d_gene: -; j_gene: TRBJ1-5; abundance: -; CDR3aa: CASSPNSNQPQHF; CDR3nt: TGTGCCAGCAGTCCGAATAGCAATCAGCCCCAGCATTTT